This T cell receptor (beta chain) was retrieved from a study of T cells in Graves' hyperthyroidism and ophthalmopathy (dated by TCRdb to the late 2010s). Regarding the study in general: Peripheral blood samples were taken at initial diagnosis, before any treatment was given. To identify TCR V-J signatures that set the groups apart, the researchers used a discovery cohort of 100 patients, made up of around 40 with Graves' ophthalmopathy and about 60 with stable Graves' hyperthyroidism. Prospective prediction of ophthalmopathy was tested in an independent validation cohort of approximately 19 hyperthyroidism patients and approximately 17 patients who later progressed to ophthalmopathy. The roughly 91 discovery patients were randomly divided into training and test sets at a 7:3 ratio. The study also compared thyroid tissue and blood T-cell repertoires from several Graves' hyperthyroidism patients. After sampling, hyperthyroidism patients received methimazole starting at 30 mg daily, and ophthalmopathy patients received high-dose intravenous methylprednisolone. TCR Vbeta CDR3 sequencing of approximately 140 peripheral blood samples (43 ophthalmopathy, around 80 hyperthyroidism and 17 progressor patients) is reported in the paper.

The CDR3 goes from the cysteine to the phenylalanine over 13 residues. Of all the DNA, just the CDR3 is kept, 39 bases in frame from base 1. The germline V end is reduced by 6 bases and the J end by 1 base; junction bases left unmatched: 1. The germline V gene yields SGHVS for CDR1 and FNYEAQ for CDR2. Amplification of TCR beta CDR3 regions was carried out from RNA transcripts. For the first round of RT-PCR on the TCR CDR3, the HTBI primer set was used together with the Qiagen OneStep RT-PCR kit. A second multiplex PCR round built the libraries, followed by size selection and purification. Sequencing of the libraries was done on an Illumina HiSeq2000 using paired-end 100 bp reads. The source study handled its data this way. SOAPnuke was used to process the raw data, throwing out any read that contained adapters or uncalled bases, had a mean Phred below 15, or lacked an exact constant-primer or identifier match. High-quality paired reads were merged with COPE v1.2.5, and unique nucleotide sequences were defined as clonotypes. MiTCR v1.1 was used to align clonotypes to the IMGT TRBV, TRBD and TRBJ reference segments. Only V-J combinations with frequency above 0.0001, covering about 99% of repertoires, were analysed. A TCS score was defined as the ratio between F50 (clonal expansion) and ExV (chaos), using BLOSUM62-based TCRdist between CDR3 peptides within each V-J. Welch's t-statistics and random forest reduced roughly 540 V-J features to fewer than 15, which were used in a naive Bayes classifier (R e1071). The similarity between thyroid and blood repertoires was quantified using the Morisita-Horn index. TCRdb reworked the public reads: Q25 trimming with fastp, MiXCR clone assembly, productive beta chains retained. Entries are consolidated by CDR3 protein sequence, retaining the most common genes and DNA. These V and J calls rely on TCRdb rather than the paper's analysis. This sample gives around 100,000 distinct CDR3 sequences in total; about half of them show up just once. The top ten clonotypes cover roughly 24% of the sample.

The sample holds many counts of this clonotype. The antigen it recognizes is unknown. No quality values exist for individual bases; no much larger clone is one base distant. Stable Graves' hyperthyroidism was defined as no progression to ophthalmopathy during 18 months of follow-up. Hyperthyroidism patients were newly diagnosed, had a disease duration of under 2 months, and were aged 18 to 65 years. The study excluded patients with uncontrolled infections, other autoimmune diseases, pregnancy or lactation. Diagnoses relied on clinical symptoms, serum thyroxine and TRAb, thyroid ultrasound and orbital computed tomography. PBMCs were separated from 7.5 to 10 ml of fresh peripheral blood using Ficoll-Paque density gradient centrifugation. Total RNA was extracted using Trizol reagent, and RNA quality was assessed on an Agilent 2100 Bioanalyzer. The full study reports these points: Most expanded thyroid clonotypes (frequency above 0.001) were also detected in blood, a finding suggesting that blood repertoires may reflect thyroid immune responses. Ophthalmopathy was separated from stable hyperthyroidism by a 13 V-J signature model, with approximately 86% sensitivity and about 81% specificity obtained in cross-validation and 80%/75% obtained in testing. In validation, progression to ophthalmopathy was predicted by the model with 65% to 71% sensitivity and 72% to 85% specificity, a median of approximately 6.5 months before onset. Sample size was not statistically predetermined, and investigators were not blinded to group allocation.

Sequences were obtained from blood. The receptor comes from a middle-aged man with Graves' hyperthyroidism. The chain is made from TRBV7-6 and TRBJ1-1, and 8 junction bases match TRBD1. The CDR3 has the sequence CASRGTGNTEAFF. The DNA reads as follows: TGTGCCAGCAGGGGGACAGGGAACACTGAAGCTTTCTTT.